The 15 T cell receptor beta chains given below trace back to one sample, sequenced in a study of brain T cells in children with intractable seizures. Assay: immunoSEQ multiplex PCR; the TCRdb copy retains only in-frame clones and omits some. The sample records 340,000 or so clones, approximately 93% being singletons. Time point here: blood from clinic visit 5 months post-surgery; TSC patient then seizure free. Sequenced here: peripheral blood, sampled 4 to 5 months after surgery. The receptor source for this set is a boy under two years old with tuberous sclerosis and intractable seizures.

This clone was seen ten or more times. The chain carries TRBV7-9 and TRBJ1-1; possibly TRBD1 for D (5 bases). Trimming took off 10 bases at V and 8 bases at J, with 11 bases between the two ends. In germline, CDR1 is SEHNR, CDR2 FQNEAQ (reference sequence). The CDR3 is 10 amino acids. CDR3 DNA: TGTGCCATGGACAAGGGGGAAGCTTTCTTT. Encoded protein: CAMDKGEAFF.

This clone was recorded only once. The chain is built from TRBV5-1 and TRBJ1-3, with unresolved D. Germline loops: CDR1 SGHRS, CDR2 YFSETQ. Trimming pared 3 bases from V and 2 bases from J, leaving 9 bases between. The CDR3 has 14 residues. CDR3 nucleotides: TGCGCCAGCAGCTCCAATGGGGCTGGAAACACCATATATTTT. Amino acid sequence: CASSSNGAGNTIYF.

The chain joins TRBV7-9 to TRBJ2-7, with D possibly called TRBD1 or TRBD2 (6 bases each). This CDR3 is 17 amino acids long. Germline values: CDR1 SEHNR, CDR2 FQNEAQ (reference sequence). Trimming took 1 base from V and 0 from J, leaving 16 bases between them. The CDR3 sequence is CASSLVGGGGTSYEQYF. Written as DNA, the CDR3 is TGTGCCAGCAGCTTAGTCGGTGGAGGGGGAACCTCCTACGAGCAGTACTTC.

The chain's CDR3 is CASSLDTNTEAFF. The CDR3 DNA sequence: TGTGCCAGCAGTTTGGATACGAACACTGAAGCTTTCTTT. This rearrangement joins TRBV28 to TRBJ1-1; D remains ambiguous. Germline CDR1 MDHEN, CDR2 SYDVKM. The ends were cut back, 3 bases at V and 1 base at J, with 6 bases in the middle. The CDR3 extends over 13 amino acids.

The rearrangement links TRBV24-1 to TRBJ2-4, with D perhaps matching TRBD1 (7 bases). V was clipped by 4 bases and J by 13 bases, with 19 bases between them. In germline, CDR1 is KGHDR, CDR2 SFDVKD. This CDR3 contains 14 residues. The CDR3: CATSDPTSTGRQYF. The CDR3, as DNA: TGTGCCACCAGTGACCCTACTTCGACAGGGAGGCAGTACTTC.

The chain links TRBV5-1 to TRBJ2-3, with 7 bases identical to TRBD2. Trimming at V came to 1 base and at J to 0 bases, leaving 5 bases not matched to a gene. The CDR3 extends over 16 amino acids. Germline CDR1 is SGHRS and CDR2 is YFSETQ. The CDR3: CASSLTASGSTDTQYF. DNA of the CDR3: TGCGCCAGCAGCTTGACGGCTAGCGGCAGCACAGATACGCAGTATTTT. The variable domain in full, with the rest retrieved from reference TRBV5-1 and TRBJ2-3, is KAGVTQTPRYLIKTRGQQVTLSCSPISGHRSVSWYQQTPGQGLQFLFEYFSETQRNKGNFPGRFSGRQFSNSRSEMNVSTLELGDSALYLCASSLTASGSTDTQYFGPGTRLTVL.

Here the CDR3 reads CASSLVANQQYF. The CDR3 bases are TGCGCCAGCAGCTTGGTCGCAAACCAGCAGTACTTC. The chain carries TRBV5-1 and TRBJ2-7, with no clear D. CDR3 length: 12 amino acids. Germline values: CDR1 SGHRS, CDR2 YFSETQ. Trimming cost V 0 bases and J 8 bases, with 9 bases left between them.

Here the CDR3 DNA reads TGTGCCACCAGCAGAGCCGCCGCCGGGTCGGGCGAGCAGTTCTTC. This sequence encodes CATSRAAAGSGEQFF. The rearrangement links TRBV15 to TRBJ2-1; no clear D gene. V dropped 1 base and J dropped 10 bases, with 17 bases sitting between them. Germline CDR1 LNHNV, CDR2 YYDKDF (reference sequence). CDR3 length: 15 residues.

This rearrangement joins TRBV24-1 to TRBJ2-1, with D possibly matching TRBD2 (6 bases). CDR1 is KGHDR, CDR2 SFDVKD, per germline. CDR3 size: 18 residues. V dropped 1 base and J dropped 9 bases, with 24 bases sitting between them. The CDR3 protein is CATSDFSGSHTVGGEQFF. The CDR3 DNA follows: TGTGCCACCAGTGATTTCTCGGGATCTCACACCGTGGGGGGTGAGCAGTTCTTC.

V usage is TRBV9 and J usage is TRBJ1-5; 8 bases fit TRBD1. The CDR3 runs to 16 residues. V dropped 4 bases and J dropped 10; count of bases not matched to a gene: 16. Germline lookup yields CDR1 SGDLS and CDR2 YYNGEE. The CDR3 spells CASSPRWGQVPPPQHF. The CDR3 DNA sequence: TGTGCCAGCAGCCCGAGGTGGGGACAGGTCCCACCCCCCCAGCATTTT.

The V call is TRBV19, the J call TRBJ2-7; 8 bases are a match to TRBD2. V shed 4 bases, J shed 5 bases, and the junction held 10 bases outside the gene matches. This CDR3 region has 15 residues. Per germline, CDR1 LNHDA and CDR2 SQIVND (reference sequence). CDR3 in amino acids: CASSTGTGGPHEQYF. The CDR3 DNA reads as TGTGCCAGTAGTACTGGGACGGGAGGGCCCCACGAGCAGTACTTC. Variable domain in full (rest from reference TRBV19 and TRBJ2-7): DGGITQSPKYLFRKEGQNVTLSCEQNLNHDAMYWYRQDPGQGLRLIYYSQIVNDFQKGDIAEGYSVSREKKESFPLTVTSAQKNPTAFYLCASSTGTGGPHEQYFGPGTRLTVT.

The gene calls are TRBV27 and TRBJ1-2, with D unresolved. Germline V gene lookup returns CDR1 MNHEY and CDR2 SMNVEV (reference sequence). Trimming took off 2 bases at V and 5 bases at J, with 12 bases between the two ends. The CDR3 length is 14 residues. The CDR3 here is CASSLNPDFYGYTF. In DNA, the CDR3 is TGTGCCAGCAGTTTAAACCCGGATTTTTATGGCTACACCTTC.

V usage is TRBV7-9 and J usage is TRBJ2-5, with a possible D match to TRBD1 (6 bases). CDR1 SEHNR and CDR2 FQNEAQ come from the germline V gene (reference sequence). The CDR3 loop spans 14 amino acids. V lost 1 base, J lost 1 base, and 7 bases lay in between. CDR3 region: CASSLEDSQETQYF. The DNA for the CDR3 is TGTGCCAGCAGCTTAGAGGACAGCCAAGAGACCCAGTACTTC.

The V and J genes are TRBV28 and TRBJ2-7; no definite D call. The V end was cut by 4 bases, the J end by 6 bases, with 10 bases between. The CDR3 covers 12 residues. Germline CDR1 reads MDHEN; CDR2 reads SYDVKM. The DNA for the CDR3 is TGTGCCAGCAGTTCCCGACCCATCGAGCAGTACTTC. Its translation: CASSSRPIEQYF.

DNA for the CDR3: TGCGCCAGCACCCCTTCCCCGGTCAGTCGGAGACTATGGGACACTGAAGCTTTCTTT. Translating gives CASTPSPVSRRLWDTEAFF. This rearrangement joins TRBV4-1 to TRBJ1-1; D not certain. Germline V CDR1 and CDR2: MGHRA, YSYEKL. The CDR3 spans 19 residues. Trimming took off 7 bases at V and 3 bases at J, with 30 bases between the two ends.